The 25 T cell receptor beta chains given below trace back to one sample, sequenced in a study of shared clonotypes between healthy human individuals. Sequencing used immunoSEQ multiplex PCR; TCRdb keeps in-frame clones, though not all of them. This sample carries approximately 1.1 million clones, approximately 80% of them seen once, and the ten largest clones take 0.5% to 0.6%. The material sequenced was memory CD4+ T cells from PBMCs. Subset: CD45RA-negative fraction. Source of these receptors: a young man in good health. Some clones in this sample may be carry-over from other donors' samples.

The V gene is TRBV18, the J gene TRBJ1-1, with D unclear. This CDR3 is built from 14 residues. Germline V gives CDR1 KGHSH, CDR2 LQKENI. The V gene lost 0 bases and the J gene lost 6 bases, with 11 bases spanning the gap. CDR3 sequence (DNA): TGTGCCAGCTCACCACCAGGACGGGATGCTGAAGCTTTCTTT. This gives the protein CASSPPGRDAEAFF.

This chain's CDR3 is CASSLLRGTNEKLFF. The DNA for the CDR3 is TGTGCCAGCAGCCTCCTGAGGGGAACTAATGAAAAACTGTTTTTT. The chain employs TRBV6-1 and TRBJ1-4; possibly TRBD1 for D (5 bases). Trimming stripped 6 bases from V and 1 base from J, with 12 bases between. The CDR3 runs 15 residues. Germline V gene data show CDR1 as MNHNS and CDR2 as SASEGT.

This clone was seen once. The rearrangement links TRBV29-1 to TRBJ2-1; TRBD2 matches at 8 bases. V shed 4 bases, J shed 5 bases, and the junction held 7 bases outside the gene matches. CDR3 length: 14 amino acids. Per the germline V gene, CDR1 is SQVTM and CDR2 is ANQGSEA. Here the CDR3 DNA reads TGCAGCGTTGCGGGAGGGAATCGCAACAATGAGCAGTTCTTC. The encoded protein is CSVAGGNRNNEQFF.

The CDR3 DNA is TGTGCCAGCAGTTGGAACTCAGGGGGCTTTGGCTACACCTTC. This encodes CASSWNSGGFGYTF. The chain couples TRBV6-6 to TRBJ1-2; 8 nucleotides line up with TRBD1. The CDR3 is 14 residues long. Germline lookup yields CDR1 MNHNY and CDR2 SVGAGI (reference sequence). Germline trimming cut 4 bases from V and 7 bases from J; bases unmatched to any gene: 8.

The CDR3 reads CASSPPLATDTQYF. The CDR3 bases are TGTGCCAGCAGCCCCCCGCTAGCCACTGATACGCAGTATTTT. The chain links TRBV9 to TRBJ2-3; tentatively, D is TRBD2 (5 bases). CDR1 is SGDLS and CDR2 is YYNGEE in the germline V gene. CDR3 length: 14 amino acids. Trimming shortened V by 4 bases and J by 6 bases, and 15 bases separated the two germline ends.

J is TRBJ2-5 and V is TRBV2; 10 bases are a match to TRBD2. The CDR3 spans 18 residues. Germline CDR1 SNHLY, CDR2 FYNNEI. With 6 bases clipped from V and 5 bases from J, the junction kept 18 bases outside the gene matches. CDR3 coding DNA: TGTGCCAGCAGAATCAACCTGAACCTAGCGGGAGAGATGGAGACCCAGTACTTC. Translating it yields CASRINLNLAGEMETQYF.

V gene TRBV19 combines with J gene TRBJ2-1, with D possibly matching TRBD2 (6 bases). This CDR3 spans 15 amino acids. CDR1 is LNHDA, CDR2 SQIVND, per germline (reference sequence). Trimming cost V 5 bases and J 10 bases, with 21 bases left between them. CDR3 nucleotides: TGTGCCAGTAGTCCCAAAGGGCGGGGATACAGGGAGCAGTTCTTC. This gives the protein CASSPKGRGYREQFF. Looking up the rest from reference TRBV19 and TRBJ2-1 gives the full variable domain: DGGITQSPKYLFRKEGQNVTLSCEQNLNHDAMYWYRQDPGQGLRLIYYSQIVNDFQKGDIAEGYSVSREKKESFPLTVTSAQKNPTAFYLCASSPKGRGYREQFFGPGTRLTVL.

The chain joins TRBV19 to TRBJ1-4, with 7 bases that match TRBD1. The CDR3 consists of 17 residues. Germline assignment: CDR1 LNHDA and CDR2 SQIVND (reference sequence). J gave up 4 bases and V 4 bases, and 12 bases lay outside the gene matches. The CDR3 DNA follows: TGTGCCAGTAGTAGGAGGACCCTGGGACAGCGTAATGAAAAACTGTTTTTT. Amino acids: CASSRRTLGQRNEKLFF.

This clone has a handful of counts. The chain employs TRBV28 and TRBJ2-3; 7 bases fit TRBD2. V lost 3 bases to trimming and J lost 8 bases; unmatched junction nucleotides: 5. The CDR3 has 13 residues. CDR1 and CDR2 (germline): MDHEN, SYDVKM. The CDR3 spells CASSLASGSTQYF. The CDR3 DNA reads TGTGCCAGCAGTTTGGCTAGCGGTAGTACGCAGTATTTT.

The rearrangement uses TRBV30 and TRBJ1-5; possible D gene TRBD1, 6 bases. Trimming took 0 bases from V and 5 from J, leaving 14 bases between them. Looked up from germline, CDR1 is GTSNPN and CDR2 is SVGIG (reference sequence). There are 15 residues in the CDR3. CDR3 sequence reads: CAWSVKGGRDQPQHF. CDR3 nucleotide sequence: TGTGCCTGGAGTGTAAAGGGGGGCAGGGATCAGCCCCAGCATTTT.

This chain joins TRBV2 and TRBJ1-2; D remains ambiguous. The CDR3 totals 14 residues. Germline V gene lookup returns CDR1 SNHLY and CDR2 FYNNEI. V lost 0 bases to trimming and J lost 6 bases, with 11 bases between them. The CDR3 coding sequence is TGTGCCAGCAGTGAAGCGCACTTCGGGGATGGCTACACCTTC. Translating it yields CASSEAHFGDGYTF.

A word on this clone: Within the sample, other DNA sequences also encode this same CDR3. V is TRBV5-6 and J is TRBJ2-1; 7 bases fit TRBD2. This CDR3 spans 16 amino acids. Germline V gene sequence: CDR1 SGHDT, CDR2 YYEEEE. J lost 1 base, V lost 4 bases, and 8 bases had no gene match. The DNA for the CDR3 is TGTGCCAGCAGCCCCCAAGCGGGATCGTCCTACAATGAGCAGTTCTTC. Protein: CASSPQAGSSYNEQFF.

This clone came up once. The chain has TRBV28 and TRBJ2-3; 9 positions match TRBD2. The CDR3 is 15 residues long. V gave up 2 bases and J gave up 5 bases; unmatched junction bases: 5. Germline-derived CDR1 and CDR2 are MDHEN and SYDVKM. CDR3 coding DNA: TGTGCCAGCAGTTTAGGCGGGAGGGCCGGAGATACGCAGTATTTT. It specifies CASSLGGRAGDTQYF.

The CDR3 nucleotides read TGTGCCACTAAGAGTATCAATCAGCCCCAGCATTTT. This encodes CATKSINQPQHF. V is TRBV19 and J is TRBJ1-5; no reliable D call. V dropped 10 bases and J dropped 3 bases, with 10 bases sitting between them. In germline, CDR1 is LNHDA, CDR2 SQIVND (reference sequence). The CDR3 has 12 amino acids.

The rearrangement joins TRBV6-1 to TRBJ1-1; a weak D match, TRBD1 (6 bases). With 3 bases removed from V and 0 bases from J, the gap between germline ends came to 17 bases. The length of the CDR3 is 17 residues. Germline CDR1 and CDR2: MNHNS and SASEGT. The CDR3 protein is CASSDRGPQTLNTEAFF. CDR3 nucleotide sequence: TGTGCCAGCAGTGATCGGGGGCCGCAGACTTTGAACACTGAAGCTTTCTTT.

The V and J genes are TRBV28 and TRBJ1-4, with TRBD1 as a possible D gene (5 bases). V was shortened by 3 bases and J by 5 bases, with 10 bases between the two germline ends. This CDR3 is 14 amino acids long. Germline-derived CDR1 and CDR2 are MDHEN and SYDVKM. The CDR3 is CASSFSGPNEKLFF. The CDR3, as DNA: TGTGCCAGCAGTTTTTCGGGGCCCAATGAAAAACTGTTTTTT.

Ten or more counts support this clone. This rearrangement joins TRBV13 to TRBJ2-1, with D maybe TRBD2 (9 bases). CDR3 size: 21 residues. Germline lookup yields CDR1 PRHDT and CDR2 FYEKMQ (reference sequence). V was cut by 4 bases and J by 0 bases, with 28 bases left in between. CDR3 DNA: TGTGCCAGCAGCTCGCCACTAGCGGGCACATCAGGGGGCCTCTCCTACAATGAGCAGTTCTTC. The encoded protein is CASSSPLAGTSGGLSYNEQFF.

This clone has just a few counts. J is TRBJ2-7 and V is TRBV18; 12 bases match TRBD2. The CDR3 has 14 residues. Looked up from germline, CDR1 is KGHSH and CDR2 is LQKENI. V gave up 6 bases and J gave up 6 bases; unmatched junction bases: 6. CDR3 protein: CASSLAGGPVEQYF. In nucleotides, the CDR3 is TGTGCCAGCTCCCTAGCGGGAGGGCCTGTCGAGCAGTACTTC.

The genes are TRBV7-6 and TRBJ2-5, with D perhaps TRBD1 (5 bases). Germline CDR1 is SGHVS and CDR2 is FNYEAQ. V lost 2 bases to trimming and J lost 2 bases, with 9 bases between them. The CDR3 has 14 residues. CDR3 sequence: CASSLSTGQETQYF. CDR3 DNA: TGTGCCAGCAGCTTAAGCACAGGACAAGAGACCCAGTACTTC.

The chain links TRBV7-6 to TRBJ2-3; D remains unclear. Trimming left V 1 base short and J 0 bases short, with 23 bases between. The CDR3 is 20 residues long. Looked up from germline, CDR1 is SGHVS and CDR2 is FNYEAQ. CDR3 region: CASSLESFGWSDSSTDTQYF. CDR3 nucleotide sequence: TGTGCCAGCAGCTTAGAGTCCTTCGGGTGGTCCGACTCTAGCACAGATACGCAGTATTTT.

The gene calls are TRBV30 and TRBJ1-3; unclear D gene. Trimming took off 6 bases at V and 0 bases at J, with 9 bases between the two ends. This CDR3 is built from 13 residues. Germline CDR1 GTSNPN, CDR2 SVGIG (reference sequence). The CDR3 spells CACPGDSGNTIYF. The CDR3 DNA follows: TGTGCCTGCCCCGGAGACTCTGGAAACACCATATATTTT.

The chain couples TRBV9 to TRBJ2-5; D perhaps matches TRBD1 (5 bases). The CDR3 covers 13 residues. CDR1 and CDR2 from the germline V gene are SGDLS and YYNGEE. V lost 0 bases and J 7 bases, leaving 10 bases between the germline ends. The CDR3: CASSVARDTTQYF. The CDR3 DNA sequence: TGTGCCAGCAGCGTAGCCAGGGATACGACCCAGTACTTC.

The rearrangement joins TRBV18 to TRBJ2-7, with D perhaps being TRBD1 or TRBD2 (5 bases each). This CDR3 contains 14 residues. Trimming removed 6 bases at V and 6 bases at J, with 18 bases between. Germline V gives CDR1 KGHSH, CDR2 LQKENI. Here the CDR3 reads CASSPGTRGLEQYF. DNA of the CDR3: TGTGCCAGCTCGCCCGGGACCAGAGGGCTCGAGCAGTACTTC.

The V call is TRBV6-1, the J call TRBJ2-7; weak D call: TRBD2 (5 bases). The germline V gene has CDR1 MNHNS and CDR2 SASEGT. The V and J ends lost 5 bases and 2 bases respectively, with 13 bases between them. The CDR3 sequence is 14 residues long. DNA of the CDR3: TGTGCCAGCAGTAATATGGACGGGACCTACGAGCAGTACTTC. Translated, it gives CASSNMDGTYEQYF.

The CDR3 region is CASSVRTWDSAETQYF. The CDR3 coding sequence is TGTGCCAGCAGTGTTCGTACTTGGGACAGTGCAGAGACCCAGTACTTC. The chain joins TRBV6-1 to TRBJ2-5; TRBD1 matches 7 bases. CDR3 length: 16 amino acids. The germline gives CDR1 MNHNS, CDR2 SASEGT. Germline trimming cut 4 bases from V and 4 bases from J; bases unmatched to any gene: 12.